The next 10 T cell receptor beta chains were all read from a single sample in a study of T-cell memory formation after mild COVID-19. Using its own MiXCR run on the 5' RACE reads, TCRdb lists one record per CDR3 protein. The sample gives about 360,000 distinct CDR3 sequences, about 15% of which show up once; about 22% is in the top ten. Sequencing was performed on PBMCs or a T cell subset sorted from them (not recorded which). These receptor sequences come from a young man who had mild COVID-19 (a few samples of this study predate the infection). Cell type and time point are not known.

This clonotype was seen many times. The CDR3: CASSLRTGATGELFF. CDR3 coding DNA: TGCGCCAGCAGCTTGAGGACAGGAGCCACCGGGGAGCTGTTTTTT. The chain employs TRBV5-1 and TRBJ2-2; 7 positions match TRBD1. V trimming: 1 base; J trimming: 4 bases; junction bases outside the gene matches: 4. This CDR3 spans 15 amino acids. Germline assignment: CDR1 SGHRS and CDR2 YFSETQ.

This clonotype has just a few counts. The rearrangement joins TRBV12-3 or TRBV12-4 to TRBJ2-1, with 9 bases identical to TRBD2. Trimming took 6 bases from V and 9 from J; bases not matched to a gene: 9. The CDR3 has 14 amino acids. The CDR3 DNA sequence: TGTGCCAGCAGAGTCACTAGCGGGTTAGTTGAGCAGTTCTTC. The encoded protein is CASRVTSGLVEQFF.

This clonotype has more than one count but fewer than ten. The chain couples TRBV11-2 to TRBJ2-1; TRBD2 matches at 12 bases. Unmatched junction bases numbered 6, after V lost 5 bases and J lost 4 bases. The CDR3 has 16 amino acids. Germline V gives CDR1 SGHAT, CDR2 FQNNGV. CDR3 coding DNA: TGTGCCAGCAGCGATCGGACTAGCGGGGTTTACAATGAGCAGTTCTTC. Encoded protein: CASSDRTSGVYNEQFF.

The sample holds many counts of this clonotype. The chain carries TRBV5-1 and TRBJ2-3; the D gene is possibly TRBD1 (5 bases). Germline loops: CDR1 SGHRS, CDR2 YFSETQ. The ends were cut back, 0 bases at V and 2 bases at J, with 13 bases in the middle. This CDR3 comprises 16 residues. The CDR3 loop reads CASSLDRFPPTDTQYF. Written as DNA, the CDR3 is TGCGCCAGCAGCTTGGACAGGTTCCCTCCCACAGATACGCAGTATTTT.

This chain uses TRBV7-2 with TRBJ2-7; D is unclear. The CDR3 totals 14 residues. The germline CDR1 and CDR2 sequences are SGHTA and FQGNSA. Trimming left V 1 base short and J 0 bases short, with 7 bases between. CDR3 region: CASSLVANSYEQYV. The CDR3 nucleotides are TGTGCCAGCAGCTTAGTGGCCAACTCCTACGAGCAGTACGTC.

V and J are TRBV29-1 and TRBJ2-5; TRBD1 aligns across 8 bases. This CDR3 is 14 amino acids long. V dropped 0 bases and J dropped 3; count of bases not matched to a gene: 3. The germline V gene has CDR1 SQVTM and CDR2 ANQGSEA. The CDR3: CSVEDTGGEETQYF. The CDR3 DNA is TGCAGCGTTGAAGATACAGGGGGTGAAGAGACCCAGTACTTC.

This clonotype has ten or more counts. V is TRBV6-5 and J is TRBJ2-3, with D perhaps TRBD2 (7 bases). Germline CDR1 reads MNHEY; CDR2 reads SVGAGI. Deletions cut 6 bases from V and 3 bases from J, with 16 bases between. This CDR3 comprises 15 residues. The CDR3 protein is CASSRRGGTTDTQYF. The CDR3 region has the DNA TGTGCCAGCAGCCGGAGGGGGGGAACGACAGATACGCAGTATTTT.

This clonotype was seen a handful of times. This chain connects TRBV7-2 to TRBJ2-7, with D possibly matching TRBD2 (5 bases). Trimming pared 3 bases from V and 7 bases from J, leaving 22 bases between. CDR1 is SGHTA, CDR2 FQGNSA, per germline. The CDR3 is 16 residues long. CDR3 loop: CASSFQGGLEGGEQYF. The CDR3 region has the DNA TGTGCCAGCAGCTTTCAAGGCGGGCTAGAAGGAGGAGAGCAGTACTTC. Based on the CDR3 plus reference TRBV7-2 and TRBJ2-7, the full variable domain is GAGVSQSPSNKVTEKGKDVELRCDPISGHTALYWYRQSLGQGLEFLIYFQGNSAPDKSGLPSDRFSAERTGGSVSTLTIQRTQQEDSAVYLCASSFQGGLEGGEQYFGPGTRLTVT.

The chain uses TRBV5-1 and TRBJ2-1, with D tentatively TRBD1 (6 bases). The CDR3 loop spans 14 amino acids. Germline lookup yields CDR1 SGHRS and CDR2 YFSETQ. V was trimmed by 5 bases and J by 5 bases, leaving 14 bases between them. The CDR3 coding sequence is TGCGCCAGCAGTACCACAGGGTCCCACAATGAGCAGTTCTTC. Protein sequence: CASSTTGSHNEQFF.

CDR3 in amino acids: CSARDLLTAEAFF. For the CDR3, the DNA is TGCAGTGCTAGAGATCTGCTGACCGCTGAAGCTTTCTTT. The J gene is TRBJ1-1, the V gene TRBV20-1; D is unresolved. Trimming took 0 bases from V and 6 from J, leaving 11 bases between them. The germline CDR1 and CDR2 sequences are DFQATT and SNEGSKA (reference sequence). The CDR3 has 13 amino acids.